This T cell receptor beta chain was profiled in a study of blood T cell repertoires in COVID-19. V lost 6 bases and J lost 3; bases outside the gene matches: 1. This CDR3 comprises 12 residues. Germline values: CDR1 MNHEY, CDR2 SVGEGT. The repertoire was sequenced with immunoSEQ multiplex PCR; TCRdb's copy has only in-frame clones and lacks some. Of about 200,000 clones listed, roughly 82% are singletons. The sample comprised PBMCs or T cells enriched from blood (not recorded which). The sequence was collected from a man aged 35 to 55 who had recovered from COVID-19. The gene calls are TRBV6-2 or TRBV6-3 and TRBJ2-7; 8 nucleotides agree with TRBD1. This chain's CDR3 is CASSDRGYEQYV. CDR3 bases: TGTGCCAGCAGCGACAGGGGCTACGAGCAGTACGTC.